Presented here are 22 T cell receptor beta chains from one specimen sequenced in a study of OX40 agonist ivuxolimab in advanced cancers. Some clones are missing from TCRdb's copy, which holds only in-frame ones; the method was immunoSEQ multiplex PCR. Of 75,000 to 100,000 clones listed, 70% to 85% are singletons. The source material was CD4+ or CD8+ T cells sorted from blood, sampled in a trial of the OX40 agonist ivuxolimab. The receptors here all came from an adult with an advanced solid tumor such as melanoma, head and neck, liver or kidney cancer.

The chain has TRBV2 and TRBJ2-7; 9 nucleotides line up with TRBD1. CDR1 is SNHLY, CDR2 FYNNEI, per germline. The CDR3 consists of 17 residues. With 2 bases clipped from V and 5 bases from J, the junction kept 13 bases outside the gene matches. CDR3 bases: TGTGCCAGCAGTGAACTAAGGGGACAGGGCGGAAGGAACGAGCAGTACTTC. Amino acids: CASSELRGQGGRNEQYF.

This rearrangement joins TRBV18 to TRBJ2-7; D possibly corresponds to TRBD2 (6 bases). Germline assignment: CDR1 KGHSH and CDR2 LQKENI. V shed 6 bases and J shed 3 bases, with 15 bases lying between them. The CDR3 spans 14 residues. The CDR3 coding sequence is TGTGCCAGCTCGGGGGACTCAAAGCACTACGAGCAGTACTTC. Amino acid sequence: CASSGDSKHYEQYF.

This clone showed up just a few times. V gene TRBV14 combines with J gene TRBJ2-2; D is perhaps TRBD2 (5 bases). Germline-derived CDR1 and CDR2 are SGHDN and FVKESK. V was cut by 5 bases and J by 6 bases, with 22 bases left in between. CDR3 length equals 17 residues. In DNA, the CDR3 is TGTGCCAGCAGCTCCGAGAGAGGAGGCGGGTGGGCCGGGGAGCTGTTTTTT. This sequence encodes CASSSERGGGWAGELFF.

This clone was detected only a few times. CDR3 nucleotide sequence: TGTGCCAGCAGCTTAAGGCACGGGACAGGGGCCTCTAACTATGGCTACACCTTC. Translating gives CASSLRHGTGASNYGYTF. The rearrangement joins TRBV7-9 to TRBJ1-2; 10 bases agree with TRBD1. V was clipped by 2 bases and J by 0 bases; unmatched bases: 9. Germline V lookup: CDR1 SEHNR, CDR2 FQNEAQ (reference sequence). CDR3 length: 18 amino acids.

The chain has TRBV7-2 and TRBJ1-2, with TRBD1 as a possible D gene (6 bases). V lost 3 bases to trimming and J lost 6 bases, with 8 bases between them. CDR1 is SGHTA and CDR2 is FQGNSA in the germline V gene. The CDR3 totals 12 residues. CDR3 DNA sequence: TGTGCCAGCAGCTTCGACAGGAATGGCTACACCTTC. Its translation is CASSFDRNGYTF.

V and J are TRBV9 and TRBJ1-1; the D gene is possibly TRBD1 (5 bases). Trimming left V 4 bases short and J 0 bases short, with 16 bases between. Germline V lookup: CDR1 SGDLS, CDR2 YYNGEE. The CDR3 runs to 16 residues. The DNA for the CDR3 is TGTGCCAGCAGCTTGGAGAGTCCGACAGTGAACACTGAAGCTTTCTTT. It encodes CASSLESPTVNTEAFF.

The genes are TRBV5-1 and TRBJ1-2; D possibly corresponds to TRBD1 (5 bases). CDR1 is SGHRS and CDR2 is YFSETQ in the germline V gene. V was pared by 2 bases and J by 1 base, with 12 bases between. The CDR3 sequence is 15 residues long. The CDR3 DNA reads TGCGCCAGCAGCTTACCTCAGGGTCTTAACTATGGCTACACCTTC. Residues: CASSLPQGLNYGYTF.

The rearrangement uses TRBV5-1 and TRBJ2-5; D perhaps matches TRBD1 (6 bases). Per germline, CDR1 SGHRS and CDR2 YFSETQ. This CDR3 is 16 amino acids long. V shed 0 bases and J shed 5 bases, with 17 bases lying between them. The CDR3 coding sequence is TGCGCCAGCAGCTTGGATGGGGGCGGCAGGGGTGAGACCCAGTACTTC. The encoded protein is CASSLDGGGRGETQYF.

For the CDR3, the DNA is TGTGCCAGCCCCAATCTGGAGGGGGACAGGGGGGTACTGGGCGTACAGAACACTGAAGCTTTCTTT. Translating it yields CASPNLEGDRGVLGVQNTEAFF. The V gene is TRBV9, the J gene TRBJ1-1, with 11 bases lining up with TRBD1. Trimming took 7 bases from V and 1 from J; bases not matched to a gene: 27. Looked up from germline, CDR1 is SGDLS and CDR2 is YYNGEE. The CDR3 has 22 residues.

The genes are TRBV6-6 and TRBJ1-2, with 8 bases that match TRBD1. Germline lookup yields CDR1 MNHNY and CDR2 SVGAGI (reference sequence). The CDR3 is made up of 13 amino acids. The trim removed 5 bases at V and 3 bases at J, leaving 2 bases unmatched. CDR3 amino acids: CASSPDRDYGYTF. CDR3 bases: TGTGCCAGCAGTCCGGACAGGGACTATGGCTACACCTTC.

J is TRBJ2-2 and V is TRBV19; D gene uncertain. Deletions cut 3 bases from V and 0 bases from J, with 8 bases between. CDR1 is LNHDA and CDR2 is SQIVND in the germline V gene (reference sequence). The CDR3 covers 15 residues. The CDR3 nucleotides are TGTGCCAGTAGTATCGCAAGGACGAACACCGGGGAGCTGTTTTTT. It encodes CASSIARTNTGELFF. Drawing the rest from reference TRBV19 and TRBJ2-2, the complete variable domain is DGGITQSPKYLFRKEGQNVTLSCEQNLNHDAMYWYRQDPGQGLRLIYYSQIVNDFQKGDIAEGYSVSREKKESFPLTVTSAQKNPTAFYLCASSIARTNTGELFFGEGSRLTVL.

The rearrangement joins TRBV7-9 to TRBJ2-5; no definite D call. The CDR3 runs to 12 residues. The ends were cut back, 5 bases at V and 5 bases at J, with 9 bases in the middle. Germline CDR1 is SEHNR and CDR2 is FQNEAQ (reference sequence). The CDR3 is CASSPLGETQYF. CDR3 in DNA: TGTGCCAGCAGCCCTCTCGGGGAGACCCAGTACTTC.

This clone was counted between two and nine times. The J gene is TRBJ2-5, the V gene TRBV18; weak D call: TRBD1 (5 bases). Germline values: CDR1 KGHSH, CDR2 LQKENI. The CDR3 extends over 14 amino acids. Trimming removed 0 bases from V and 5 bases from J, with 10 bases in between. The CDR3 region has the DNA TGTGCCAGCTCACCACCGTCAGGGCGGGAGACCCAGTACTTC. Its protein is CASSPPSGRETQYF.

CDR3 amino acids: CASSERGNTEAFF. In nucleotides, the CDR3 is TGTGCCAGCAGCGAGAGGGGAAACACTGAAGCTTTCTTT. The chain uses TRBV9 and TRBJ1-1; D may be TRBD1 (5 bases). The ends were cut back, 3 bases at V and 2 bases at J, with 8 bases in the middle. There are 13 residues in the CDR3. Per germline, CDR1 SGDLS and CDR2 YYNGEE.

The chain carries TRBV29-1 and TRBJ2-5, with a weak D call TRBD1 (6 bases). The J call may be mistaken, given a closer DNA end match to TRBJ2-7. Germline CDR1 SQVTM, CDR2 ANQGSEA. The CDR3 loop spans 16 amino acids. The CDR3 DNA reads TGCAGCGTTGAAGCAGGGGCCCGGGACACCGCCTACGAGCAGTACTTC. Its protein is CSVEAGARDTAYEQYF.

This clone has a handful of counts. CDR3: CASRARTRHNEQFF. CDR3 in DNA: TGTGCCAGTAGGGCTCGGACTAGACACAATGAGCAGTTCTTC. V and J are TRBV19 and TRBJ2-1; TRBD2 agrees at 7 bases. The germline V gene has CDR1 LNHDA and CDR2 SQIVND (reference sequence). Losses at the gene ends were 6 bases for V and 5 bases for J; bases not matched to a gene: 7. The CDR3 extends over 14 amino acids.

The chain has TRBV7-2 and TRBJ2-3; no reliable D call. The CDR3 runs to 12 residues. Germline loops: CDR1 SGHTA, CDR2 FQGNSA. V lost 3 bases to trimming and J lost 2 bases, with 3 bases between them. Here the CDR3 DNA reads TGTGCCAGCAGCTTTATCACAGATACGCAGTATTTT. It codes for CASSFITDTQYF.

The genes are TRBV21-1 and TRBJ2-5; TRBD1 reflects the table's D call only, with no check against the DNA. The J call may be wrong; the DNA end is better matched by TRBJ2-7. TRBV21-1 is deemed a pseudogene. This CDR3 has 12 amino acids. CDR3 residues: CASSNGLHEQYF. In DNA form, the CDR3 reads TGTGCCAGCAGCAATGGGCTTCACGAGCAGTACTTC.

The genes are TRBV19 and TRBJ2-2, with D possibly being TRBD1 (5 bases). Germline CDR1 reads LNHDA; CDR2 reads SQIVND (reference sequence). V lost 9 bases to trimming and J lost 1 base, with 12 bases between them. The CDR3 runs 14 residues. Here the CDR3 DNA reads TGTGCCAGCTCCCTCGACAGGAACACCGGGGAGCTGTTTTTT. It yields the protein CASSLDRNTGELFF.

The CDR3 DNA reads as TGTGCCTGGAGTGTACCCCAGCCTAGATTATACAATGAGCAGTTCTTC. This sequence encodes CAWSVPQPRLYNEQFF. The chain recombines TRBV30 with TRBJ2-1; the D is unclear. The CDR3 contains 16 residues. The V end was cut by 0 bases, the J end by 4 bases, with 16 bases between. CDR1 is GTSNPN, CDR2 SVGIG, per germline (reference sequence).

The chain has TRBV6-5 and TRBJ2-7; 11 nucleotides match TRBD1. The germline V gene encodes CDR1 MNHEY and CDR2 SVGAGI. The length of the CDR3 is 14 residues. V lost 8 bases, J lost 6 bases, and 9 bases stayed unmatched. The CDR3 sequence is CASGTGGGVPEQYF. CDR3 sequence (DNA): TGTGCCAGCGGGACAGGGGGAGGAGTCCCCGAGCAGTACTTC.

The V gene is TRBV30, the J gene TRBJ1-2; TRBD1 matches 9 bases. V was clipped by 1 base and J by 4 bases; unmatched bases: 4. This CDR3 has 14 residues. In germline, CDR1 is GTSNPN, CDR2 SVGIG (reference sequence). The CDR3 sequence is CAWSADRGGYGYTF. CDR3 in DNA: TGTGCCTGGAGTGCGGACAGGGGTGGCTATGGCTACACCTTC.